A single count supports the clone carrying this TCR beta chain. The target antigen is unknown. As processed by the authors: Filtering differed for immunoSEQ, which gave only junction sequences without quality scores. Here immunoSEQ multiplex PCR was the method, and the copy in TCRdb shows in-frame clones only, minus some. That table supplies the V and J calls and clone size; D and trimming were determined from the DNA. The repertoire includes some 2.4 million clones, 90% to 95% of them detected once, and about 0.34% sits in the top ten. Germline V CDR1 and CDR2: MNHEY, SVGAGI. The CDR3 runs 14 residues. The ends were cut back, 2 bases at V and 0 bases at J, with 5 bases in the middle. The data were taken from a study of shared clonotypes between healthy human individuals. At the level of the study: Three plates were used per donor for CD4 naive, three for CD4 memory, two for CD8 naive and one for CD8 memory.

Whole-study results and caveats: In a few donors, around 5% of naive CD4 clonotypes appeared in common.

The rearrangement links TRBV6-5 to TRBJ2-1; no reliable D call. The specimen was naive CD4+ T cells from PBMCs. As for subset: CD45RA+ positively selected. The clonotype originates from a man aged 18 to 35 in good health. Some clones in this sample may be carry-over from other donors' samples. The CDR3 nucleotides are TGTGCCAGCAGTTACGATAACTCCTACAATGAGCAGTTCTTC. This encodes CASSYDNSYNEQFF.